This T cell receptor beta chain was captured by sequencing in a study of regulatory T cells in long-lasting Graves disease. Germline values: CDR1 SGHTA, CDR2 FQGNSA. The CDR3 totals 17 residues. The V end was cut by 2 bases, the J end by 7 bases, with 20 bases between. Combining iRepertoire HTBI primers with Arm-PCR of CDR3 regions, the authors built TCR beta libraries. TCRdb fed the multiplex PCR reads into MiXCR, producing one record per CDR3 protein. In the table there are approximately 470,000 distinct CDR3 sequences, under 20% of which are singletons. Notes on the study in general: Investigators studied peripheral blood only, not thyroid tissue.

The time point is: newly diagnosed GD, antithyroid drugs for less than 3 months. RNA isolated from PBMCs was used to make the TCR library. Points on this clonotype: The antigen remains undetermined.

These same data were also listed under a study on T cells in Graves' hyperthyroidism and ophthalmopathy. This second study notes: The study enrolled patients aged 18 to 65 with newly diagnosed hyperthyroidism of under 2 months' duration. The HTBI primer set was used in a first-round RT-PCR of the TCR CDR3. The authors' 13 V-J model separated ophthalmopathy from stable hyperthyroidism.

The chain carries TRBV7-2 and TRBJ1-4; D is uncertain. The source material was peripheral blood mononuclear cells (PBMCs), sampled at new diagnosis, from a patient treated with antithyroid drugs. This TCR was sampled from a man aged 35 to 55 with Graves disease. The CDR3 sequence: CASSLWGSWGSVEKLFF. The CDR3 DNA reads as TGTGCCAGCAGCTTATGGGGTAGTTGGGGATCGGTTGAAAAACTGTTTTTT.